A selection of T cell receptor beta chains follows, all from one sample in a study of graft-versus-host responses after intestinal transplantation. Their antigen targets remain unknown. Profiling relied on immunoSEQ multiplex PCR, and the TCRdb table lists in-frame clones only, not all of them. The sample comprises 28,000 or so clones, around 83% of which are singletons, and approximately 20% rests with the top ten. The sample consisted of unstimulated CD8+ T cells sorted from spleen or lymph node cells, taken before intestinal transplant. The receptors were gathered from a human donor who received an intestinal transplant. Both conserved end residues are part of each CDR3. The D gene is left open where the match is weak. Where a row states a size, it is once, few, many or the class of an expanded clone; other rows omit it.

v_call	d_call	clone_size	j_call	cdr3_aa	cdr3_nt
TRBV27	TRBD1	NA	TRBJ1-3	CASSSTGGMDTIYF	TGTGCCAGCAGTTCTACAGGGGGCATGGACACCATATATTTT
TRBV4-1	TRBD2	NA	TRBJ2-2	CASSQRTGGLTGELFF	TGCGCCAGCAGCCAACGGACGGGGGGACTTACCGGGGAGCTGTTTTTT
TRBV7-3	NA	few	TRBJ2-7	CASSLDPGSEQYF	TGTGCCAGCAGCTTAGACCCCGGGTCCGAGCAGTACTTC
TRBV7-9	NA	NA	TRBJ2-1	CASSSGDRPEQFF	TGTGCCAGCAGCTCAGGTGACCGGCCTGAGCAGTTCTTC
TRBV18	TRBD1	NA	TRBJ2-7	CASSPGTAYEQYF	TGTGCCAGCTCACCGGGGACAGCCTACGAGCAGTACTTC
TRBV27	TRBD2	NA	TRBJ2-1	CASSWSSLAGDNEQFF	TGTGCCAGCAGTTGGTCCTCACTAGCGGGGGACAATGAGCAGTTCTTC
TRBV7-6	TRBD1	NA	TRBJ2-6	CASSGDRGASPGANVLTF	TGTGCCAGCAGCGGGGACAGGGGAGCTTCCCCTGGGGCCAACGTCCTGACTTTC
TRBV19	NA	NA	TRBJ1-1	CASSKNGGRLTEAFF	TGTGCCAGTAGTAAGAACGGGGGACGGCTTACTGAAGCTTTCTTT
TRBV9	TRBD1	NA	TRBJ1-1	CASSPTGTGLNTEAFF	TGTGCCAGCAGCCCGACCGGGACAGGTTTGAACACTGAAGCTTTCTTT
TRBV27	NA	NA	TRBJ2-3	CASSNMRADTQYF	TGTGCCAGCAGTAATATGAGGGCAGATACGCAGTATTTT
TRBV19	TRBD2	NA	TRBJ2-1	CASSLPGLAGPNEQFF	TGTGCCAGTAGTCTGCCGGGACTAGCGGGGCCCAATGAGCAGTTCTTC
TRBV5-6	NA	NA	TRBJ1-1	CASSLYLYTEAFF	TGTGCCAGCAGCTTGTATCTGTACACTGAAGCTTTCTTT
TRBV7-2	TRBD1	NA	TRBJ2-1	CASSRRGQGLTEQFF	TGTGCCAGCAGCCGCCGGGGACAGGGGTTGACTGAGCAGTTCTTC
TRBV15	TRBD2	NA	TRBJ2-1	CATSRGLAGGYNEQFF	TGTGCCACCAGCAGAGGACTAGCGGGAGGTTACAATGAGCAGTTCTTC
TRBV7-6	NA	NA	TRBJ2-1	CASSLYGAEQFF	TGTGCCAGCAGCTTATATGGGGCTGAGCAGTTCTTC
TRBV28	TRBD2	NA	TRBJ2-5	CASSGIAGGQETQYF	TGTGCCAGCAGCGGAATAGCGGGGGGGCAAGAGACCCAGTACTTC
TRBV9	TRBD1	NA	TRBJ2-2	CASSVSRDRVAGELFF	TGTGCCAGCAGCGTTTCACGGGACAGGGTGGCCGGGGAGCTGTTTTTT
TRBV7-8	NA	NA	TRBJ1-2	CASSPLRFSYGYTF	TGTGCCAGCAGCCCACTTCGGTTTTCCTATGGCTACACCTTC
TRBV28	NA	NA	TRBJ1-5	CASSPQGDQPQHF	TGTGCCAGCAGTCCTCAGGGTGATCAGCCCCAGCATTTT
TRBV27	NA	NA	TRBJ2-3	CASSFSGQPSLPDTQYF	TGTGCCAGCAGTTTCTCCGGTCAACCCTCCCTCCCAGATACGCAGTATTTT
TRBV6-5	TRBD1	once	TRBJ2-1	CASSPRDRAYNEQFF	TGTGCCAGCAGTCCCCGGGACAGGGCCTACAATGAGCAGTTCTTC
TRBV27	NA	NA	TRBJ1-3	CASSLGGSSGNTIYF	TGTGCCAGCAGTTTGGGCGGGAGCTCTGGAAACACCATATATTTT
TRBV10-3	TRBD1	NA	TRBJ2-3	CAIRNLTMDRERTDTQYF	TGTGCCATCAGAAATCTTACCATGGACAGGGAGAGGACAGATACGCAGTATTTT
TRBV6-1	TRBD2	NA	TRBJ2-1	CASRGRLAVYNEQFF	TGTGCCAGCAGGGGCCGGCTAGCGGTTTACAATGAGCAGTTCTTC
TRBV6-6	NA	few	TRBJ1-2	CASSYGTREETF	TGTGCCAGCAGTTACGGGACCCGGGAGGAAACCTTC
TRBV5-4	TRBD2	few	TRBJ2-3	CASSSLLAPEVDTQYF	TGTGCCAGCAGCTCCTTACTAGCGCCCGAGGTAGATACGCAGTATTTT
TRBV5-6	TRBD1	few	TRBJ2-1	CASSLTGTGGYNEQFF	TGTGCCAGCAGCCTGACCGGGACAGGGGGCTACAATGAGCAGTTCTTC
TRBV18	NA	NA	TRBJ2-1	CASSAGKPSGRGSYNEQFF	TGTGCCAGCTCAGCAGGGAAACCTTCGGGCCGAGGCTCCTACAATGAGCAGTTCTTC
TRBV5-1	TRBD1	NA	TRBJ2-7	CASGIGTGGEEQYF	TGCGCCAGCGGAATAGGGACAGGGGGCGAAGAGCAGTACTTC
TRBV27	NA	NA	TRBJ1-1	CASSLWALGTEAFF	TGTGCCAGCAGTTTATGGGCCCTGGGCACTGAAGCTTTCTTT
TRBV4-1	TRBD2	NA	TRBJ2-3	CASRRTSGSLRTDTQYF	TGCGCCAGCAGAAGGACTAGCGGGAGCCTCCGCACAGATACGCAGTATTTT
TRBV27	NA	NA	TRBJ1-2	CASSLMGRGYGYTF	TGTGCCAGCAGCCTCATGGGGCGAGGCTATGGCTACACCTTC
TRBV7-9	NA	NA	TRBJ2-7	CASSALRTVAYEQYF	TGTGCCAGCAGCGCTCTTCGGACAGTTGCCTACGAGCAGTACTTC
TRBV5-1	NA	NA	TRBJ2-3	CASSLAIFREHDTDTQYF	TGCGCCAGCAGCTTGGCCATTTTTAGGGAGCACGACACAGATACGCAGTATTTT
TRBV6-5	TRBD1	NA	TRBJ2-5	CASSYLGQVQETQYF	TGTGCCAGCAGTTACCTCGGACAGGTACAAGAGACCCAGTACTTC
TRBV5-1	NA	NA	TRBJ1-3	CASSLTTGLAGNTIYF	TGCGCCAGCAGCTTGACTACAGGGCTAGCTGGAAACACCATATATTTT
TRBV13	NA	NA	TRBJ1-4	CASSENRDTLEKLFF	TGTGCCAGCAGCGAGAACCGGGACACACTTGAAAAACTGTTTTTT
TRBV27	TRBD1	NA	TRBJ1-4	CASSFMGQGGKLFF	TGTGCCAGCAGTTTTATGGGACAGGGTGGAAAACTGTTTTTT
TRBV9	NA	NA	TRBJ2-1	CASSPSGSSYNEQFF	TGTGCCAGCAGCCCCAGCGGAAGCTCCTACAATGAGCAGTTCTTC
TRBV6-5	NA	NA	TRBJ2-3	CASSYRAGATDTQYF	TGTGCCAGCAGTTACCGGGCGGGGGCCACAGATACGCAGTATTTT
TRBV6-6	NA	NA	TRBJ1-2	CASSYSGGNYGYTF	TGTGCCAGCAGTTACTCGGGAGGGAACTATGGCTACACCTTC
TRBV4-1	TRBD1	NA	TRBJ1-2	CASSPETGEGYGYTF	TGCGCCAGCAGCCCGGAGACAGGGGAGGGCTATGGCTACACCTTC
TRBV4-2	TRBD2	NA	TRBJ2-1	CASSRGLAGGNEQFF	TGTGCCAGCAGCCGGGGACTAGCGGGAGGCAATGAGCAGTTCTTC
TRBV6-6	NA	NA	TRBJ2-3	CASSYFGGTTDTQYF	TGTGCCAGCAGTTACTTTGGCGGGACCACAGATACGCAGTATTTT
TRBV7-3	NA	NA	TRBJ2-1	CASSLGRGAYNEQFF	TGTGCCAGCAGCTTGGGCAGGGGGGCCTACAATGAGCAGTTCTTC
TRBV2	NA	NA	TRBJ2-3	CASSDPVDTQYF	TGTGCCAGCAGTGACCCGGTTGATACGCAGTATTTT
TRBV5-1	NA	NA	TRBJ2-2	CASSLVGGGAAGGELFF	TGCGCCAGCAGCTTGGTTGGAGGGGGCGCAGCAGGCGGGGAGCTGTTTTTT
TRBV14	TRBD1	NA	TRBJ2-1	CASSPGQVYNEQFF	TGTGCCAGCAGCCCCGGACAGGTGTACAATGAGCAGTTCTTC
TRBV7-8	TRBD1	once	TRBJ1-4	CASSPHRGLNEKLFF	TGTGCCAGCAGCCCTCACAGGGGCCTTAATGAAAAACTGTTTTTT
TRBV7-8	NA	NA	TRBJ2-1	CASSLLRVEQFF	TGTGCCAGCAGCTTATTGAGGGTTGAGCAGTTCTTC
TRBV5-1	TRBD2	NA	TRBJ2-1	CASSTGLAGYNEQFF	TGCGCCAGCAGCACCGGACTAGCGGGTTACAATGAGCAGTTCTTC
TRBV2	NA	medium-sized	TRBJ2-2	CASSDKRTGELFF	TGTGCCAGCAGTGACAAGAGGACCGGGGAGCTGTTTTTT
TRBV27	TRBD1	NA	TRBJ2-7	CASSLGTGGKEQYF	TGTGCCAGCAGTTTAGGGACAGGGGGAAAAGAGCAGTACTTC
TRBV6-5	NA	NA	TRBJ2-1	CASSWGQGWEQFF	TGTGCCAGCAGTTGGGGGCAGGGGTGGGAGCAGTTCTTC
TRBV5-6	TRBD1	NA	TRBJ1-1	CASSISPGQRWQSTEAFF	TGTGCCAGCAGCATCAGCCCGGGACAGCGATGGCAGTCCACTGAAGCTTTCTTT
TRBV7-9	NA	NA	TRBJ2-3	CASSSGADTQYF	TGTGCCAGCAGTTCGGGGGCAGATACGCAGTATTTT